The clone carrying this T cell receptor beta chain was observed a single time. The CDR3 contains 16 residues. After removal of 0 bases from V and 4 bases from J, the junction contained 7 bases not matched to a gene. The V gene's germline CDR1 is MNHNS and CDR2 SASEGT. The source of the sample is a study of blood T cell repertoires in COVID-19. Study-level information: Sources were T cells, B-cell-depleted T cells, or PBMCs; the material itself was cDNA or gDNA.

The protocol was immunoSEQ multiplex PCR, while the TCRdb copy is restricted to in-frame clones and leaves out a portion. The sample includes about 230,000 clones, around 92% of them seen just once. Participants' reported clinical history set cohort assignment. The V and J genes are TRBV6-1 and TRBJ2-7; 9 nucleotides line up with TRBD1. Sequencing input: PBMCs or T cells enriched from blood (not recorded which). This TCR derives from a woman in her twenties or thirties with acute COVID-19. CDR3 residues: CASSEAGTGPYYEQYF. The CDR3 coding sequence is TGTGCCAGCAGTGAAGCCGGGACAGGGCCTTATTACGAGCAGTACTTC.